The T cell receptor beta chain under discussion was sequenced for a study of blood T cell repertoires in COVID-19. Whole-study context: From the United States, Italy and Spain came samples of acute and convalescent COVID-19. Sources were T cells, B-cell-depleted T cells, or PBMCs; the material itself was cDNA or gDNA.

Original handling: How many nucleated cells were present was estimated from reference gene primer amplification. Using immunoSEQ multiplex PCR, the repertoire was profiled, and TCRdb retains in-frame clones only, with some absent. Clonal size and the V and J genes are those of that table, whereas D and trimming came from the DNA. The sample lists under 400,000 clones, around 90% occurring once. The Seattle site enrolled patients during active infection and followed them longitudinally. V gave up 4 bases and J gave up 2 bases, with 15 bases separating them. Germline CDR1 and CDR2: SGHNT and YYREEE (reference sequence). The CDR3 is 15 residues long.

The source of this sequence is a woman in her twenties or thirties with COVID-19, enrolled during active disease. The chain links TRBV5-4 to TRBJ1-2; D gene ambiguous. Material for sequencing was peripheral blood. As DNA, the CDR3 is TGTGCCAGCAGCCTCCAACAGACCGAGAACTATGGCTACACCTTC. Translated: CASSLQQTENYGYTF.